This passage covers 31 T cell receptor beta chains from one sample sequenced in a study of T cell responses to AZD1222 COVID-19 vaccine. Sequencing used immunoSEQ multiplex PCR; TCRdb keeps in-frame clones, though not all of them. The sample records 100,000 to 150,000 clones, approximately 91% being singletons. Sequenced here: peripheral blood, sampled on day 0 of AZD1222 vaccination. The source is an adult in good health.

The V and J genes are TRBV9 and TRBJ1-1, with D unresolved. With 6 bases removed from V and 1 base from J, the gap between germline ends came to 10 bases. The CDR3 consists of 13 residues. Germline V lookup: CDR1 SGDLS, CDR2 YYNGEE. CDR3 DNA: TGTGCCAGCACTTCTTACAGGAACACTGAAGCTTTCTTT. This codes for CASTSYRNTEAFF.

The V gene is TRBV12-3 or TRBV12-4, the J gene TRBJ2-1; TRBD1 is a possible D gene (5 bases). V was trimmed by 8 bases and J by 9 bases, leaving 17 bases between them. The CDR3 runs to 13 residues. In DNA, the CDR3 is TGTGCCAGCTGTCTAAGGGGTACAGCTGAGCAGTTCTTC. It is translated as CASCLRGTAEQFF.

This sequence joins TRBV9 and TRBJ2-7, with 12 bases fitting TRBD2. CDR1 is SGDLS, CDR2 YYNGEE, per germline. The CDR3 sequence is 14 residues long. V lost 4 bases and J lost 4; bases outside the gene matches: 3. In DNA form, the CDR3 reads TGTGCCAGCAGCCCTAGCGGGGGGGATTACGAGCAGTACTTC. Translated: CASSPSGGDYEQYF.

This chain uses TRBV29-1 with TRBJ2-1, with D unclear. CDR1 SQVTM and CDR2 ANQGSEA come from the germline V gene. Trimming took off 3 bases at V and 3 bases at J, with 9 bases between the two ends. The CDR3 is 13 residues long. The DNA for the CDR3 is TGCAGCGTTGATAGGCGCAGCTACAATGAGCAGTTCTTC. This gives the protein CSVDRRSYNEQFF.

The gene calls are TRBV2 and TRBJ1-2; D is unresolved. The CDR3 extends over 12 amino acids. Trimming shortened V by 4 bases and J by 10 bases, and 13 bases separated the two germline ends. Germline values: CDR1 SNHLY, CDR2 FYNNEI. CDR3 sequence: CASSAQVNPYTF. In nucleotides, the CDR3 is TGTGCCAGCAGTGCTCAAGTGAATCCCTACACCTTC.

The gene calls are TRBV5-1 and TRBJ1-1; 7 positions match TRBD1. The V segment lost 4 bases and the J segment 6 bases; nucleotides outside the gene matches: 12. There are 15 residues in the CDR3. Germline-derived CDR1 and CDR2 are SGHRS and YFSETQ. CDR3 in amino acids: CASSPRQGLGSEAFF. The CDR3 DNA is TGCGCCAGCAGCCCCCGACAGGGTTTAGGATCTGAAGCTTTCTTT.

This clone has only one observation. The rearrangement links TRBV27 to TRBJ1-2, with D perhaps matching TRBD1 (5 bases). The CDR3 sequence is 14 residues long. V was clipped by 4 bases and J by 4 bases, with 13 bases between them. Germline-derived CDR1 and CDR2 are MNHEY and SMNVEV (reference sequence). CDR3 residues: CASSSVTGGYGYTF. Here the CDR3 DNA reads TGTGCCAGCAGTTCCGTGACTGGGGGCTATGGCTACACCTTC.

This clone was observed a single time. CDR3 amino acids: CATGGGSNSPLHF. The CDR3 DNA reads as TGTGCCACCGGGGGGGGATCTAATTCACCCCTCCACTTT. The genes are TRBV12-3 or TRBV12-4 and TRBJ1-6, with a weak D call TRBD1 (5 bases). The length of the CDR3 is 13 residues. Between the trimmed V and J ends, which lost 10 bases and 6 bases, there was a span of 13 bases.

This clone has only a few counts. The chain is built from TRBV5-5 and TRBJ1-1; a weak D match, TRBD1 (6 bases). V was clipped by 1 base and J by 4 bases, with 8 bases between them. CDR3 length equals 13 residues. Germline lookup yields CDR1 SGHKS and CDR2 YYEKEE (reference sequence). The CDR3 reads CASSLTGSTEAFF. CDR3 nucleotides: TGTGCCAGCAGCTTGACAGGGTCCACTGAAGCTTTCTTT.

CDR3 coding DNA: TGTGCCAGCAGTTTACGGGACAGCTATGGCTACACCTTC. Its protein is CASSLRDSYGYTF. The V call is TRBV12-3 or TRBV12-4, the J call TRBJ1-2; 7 nucleotides align to TRBD1. The length of the CDR3 is 13 residues. Trimming at V came to 2 bases and at J to 4 bases, leaving 1 base not matched to a gene.

The chain recombines TRBV6-1 with TRBJ2-3, with D hard to call. CDR1 MNHNS and CDR2 SASEGT come from the germline V gene. The ends were cut back, 0 bases at V and 5 bases at J, with 6 bases in the middle. The CDR3 loop spans 13 amino acids. The chain's CDR3 is CASSEAPQDTQYF. The DNA of the CDR3 is TGTGCCAGCAGTGAAGCCCCCCAAGATACGCAGTATTTT.

The V and J genes are TRBV12-3 or TRBV12-4 and TRBJ1-5; perhaps TRBD1 as D (5 bases). Trimming removed 5 bases from V and 6 bases from J, with 11 bases in between. CDR3 size: 13 residues. The CDR3 DNA reads as TGTGCCAGCAGTAGGGATGGGGGTCAGCCCCAGCATTTT. Translating gives CASSRDGGQPQHF.

This rearrangement joins TRBV27 to TRBJ1-1, with TRBD1 as a possible D gene (5 bases). Trimming took 2 bases from V and 0 from J, leaving 10 bases between them. This CDR3 is built from 15 residues. Germline V gene sequence: CDR1 MNHEY, CDR2 SMNVEV (reference sequence). The CDR3 DNA is TGTGCCAGCAGTTTAATTGAGGGGTTGAACACTGAAGCTTTCTTT. It is translated as CASSLIEGLNTEAFF.

This rearrangement joins TRBV6-5 to TRBJ1-4, with D tentatively TRBD1 (5 bases). This CDR3 is 15 amino acids long. CDR1 and CDR2 (germline): MNHEY, SVGAGI. Deletions cut 7 bases from V and 5 bases from J, with 17 bases between. The CDR3 region has the DNA TGTGCCAGCACCCCTCGGGGGGGAGCGAATGAAAAACTGTTTTTT. This translates into CASTPRGGANEKLFF.

The V gene is TRBV19, the J gene TRBJ2-1, with D hard to call. CDR3 length: 12 residues. Trimming stripped 5 bases from V and 7 bases from J, with 9 bases between. Per germline, CDR1 LNHDA and CDR2 SQIVND (reference sequence). CDR3 protein: CASSPQANEQFF. DNA for the CDR3: TGTGCCAGTAGTCCGCAAGCAAATGAGCAGTTCTTC. Full variable domain (outside the CDR3, taken from reference TRBV19 and TRBJ2-1): DGGITQSPKYLFRKEGQNVTLSCEQNLNHDAMYWYRQDPGQGLRLIYYSQIVNDFQKGDIAEGYSVSREKKESFPLTVTSAQKNPTAFYLCASSPQANEQFFGPGTRLTVL.

The chain recombines TRBV5-1 with TRBJ2-7, with TRBD2 matching 9 bases. Germline V gene lookup returns CDR1 SGHRS and CDR2 YFSETQ. V lost 7 bases to trimming and J lost 3 bases; unmatched junction nucleotides: 11. The CDR3 runs 15 residues. CDR3 nucleotide sequence: TGCGCCAGCGGGGATAGCGGGGGATCAAACTACGAGCAGTACTTC. Amino acids: CASGDSGGSNYEQYF.

This clone was counted a single time. The chain couples TRBV5-1 to TRBJ1-2, with TRBD1 matching over 8 bases. V lost 8 bases and J lost 0; bases outside the gene matches: 3. Germline CDR1 and CDR2: SGHRS and YFSETQ. This CDR3 contains 13 residues. CDR3 region: CASRQGTNYGYTF. In nucleotides, the CDR3 is TGCGCCAGTCGACAGGGGACTAACTATGGCTACACCTTC.

The chain has TRBV6-1 and TRBJ1-3, with TRBD1 as a possible D gene (5 bases). V lost 2 bases, J lost 7 bases, and 33 bases lay in between. The CDR3 has 21 residues. Germline lookup yields CDR1 MNHNS and CDR2 SASEGT. CDR3 protein: CASSETRGVPSPNPRTNTIYF. CDR3 nucleotides: TGTGCCAGCAGTGAAACCAGAGGGGTTCCCTCACCCAACCCGAGGACTAACACCATATATTTT.

This chain uses TRBV12-3 or TRBV12-4 with TRBJ1-2, with a possible D match to TRBD1 (5 bases). CDR3 size: 13 residues. V shed 5 bases and J shed 2 bases, with 9 bases lying between them. The CDR3 DNA reads as TGTGCCAGCAGTCGGGGGGGGAACTATGGCTACACCTTC. Residues: CASSRGGNYGYTF.

CDR3 protein: CASSPGQGWVNEQFF. In DNA form, the CDR3 reads TGTGCCAGCTCACCAGGTCAGGGGTGGGTCAATGAGCAGTTCTTC. V gene TRBV18 combines with J gene TRBJ2-1, with D possibly matching TRBD1 (6 bases). The CDR3 spans 15 residues. Trimming cost V 2 bases and J 6 bases, with 14 bases left between them. Germline lookup yields CDR1 KGHSH and CDR2 LQKENI.

This clone was seen more than once but under ten times. J is TRBJ1-5 and V is TRBV6-5, with 7 bases lining up with TRBD1. The CDR3 totals 16 residues. The germline V gene has CDR1 MNHEY and CDR2 SVGAGI. The ends lost 4 bases at V and 4 bases at J; junction bases unmatched: 10. The CDR3 reads CASSLTGGQTNQPQHF. The CDR3 DNA sequence: TGTGCCAGCAGTTTAACTGGGGGACAGACAAATCAGCCCCAGCATTTT.

Concerning this clone itself: One base away lies a much larger clone, so this may be a sequencing read error. CDR3 amino acids: CASSWNTEAFF. The CDR3 DNA sequence: TGTGCCAGCAGTTGGAACACTGAAGCTTTCTTT. The chain joins TRBV6-5 to TRBJ1-1; no clear D gene. CDR1 and CDR2 (germline): MNHEY, SVGAGI. V was cut by 4 bases and J by 1 base, with 1 base left in between. The CDR3 contains 11 residues.

The V gene is TRBV29-1, the J gene TRBJ1-2; D gene ambiguous. Trimming removed 3 bases from V and 8 bases from J, with 7 bases in between. CDR3 size: 10 residues. The germline CDR1 and CDR2 sequences are SQVTM and ANQGSEA. CDR3 sequence (DNA): TGCAGCGTTGATGTGGGCGGCTACACCTTC. It translates to CSVDVGGYTF.

This chain joins TRBV15 and TRBJ1-5, with D possibly being TRBD1 (5 bases). The CDR3 is 16 amino acids. The V and J ends lost 1 base and 9 bases respectively, with 19 bases between them. Looked up from germline, CDR1 is LNHNV and CDR2 is YYDKDF (reference sequence). The CDR3 nucleotides read TGTGCCACCAGCAGAGGATCGGGGACGGAGATTTGGCCCCAGCATTTT. Translation gives CATSRGSGTEIWPQHF.

DNA for the CDR3: TGTGCCAGCAGCCTAAAGGGCGGGTATGGGGGCTACACCTTC. Translating it yields CASSLKGGYGGYTF. The V gene is TRBV7-3, the J gene TRBJ1-2; D gene ambiguous. Trimming cost V 5 bases and J 8 bases, with 18 bases left between them. The germline gives CDR1 SGHTA, CDR2 FQGTGA. CDR3 length equals 14 residues.

The chain carries TRBV19 and TRBJ1-2; D unclear. Germline-derived CDR1 and CDR2 are LNHDA and SQIVND (reference sequence). V gave up 3 bases and J gave up 5 bases, with 16 bases separating them. This CDR3 has 15 amino acids. The CDR3 here is CASSIIGESIYGYTF. The CDR3 DNA follows: TGTGCCAGTAGTATCATCGGCGAATCGATTTATGGCTACACCTTC.

The chain couples TRBV6-6 to TRBJ1-1; possibly TRBD1 for D (5 bases). The CDR3 consists of 12 residues. V was shortened by 2 bases and J by 4 bases, with 5 bases between the two germline ends. CDR1 is MNHNY and CDR2 is SVGAGI in the germline V gene (reference sequence). In DNA, the CDR3 is TGTGCCAGCAGTTACGGGGCCACTGAAGCTTTCTTT. This codes for CASSYGATEAFF.

In its sample, this clone was seen once. The rearrangement uses TRBV6-5 and TRBJ1-5; D ambiguous. CDR1 and CDR2 from the germline V gene are MNHEY and SVGAGI. The CDR3 extends over 13 amino acids. The V end lost 6 bases, the J end lost 9 bases, and 15 bases lay between the germline ends. CDR3 nucleotides: TGTGCCAGCAGGCAGACACCCAACGGGCCCCAGCATTTT. This codes for CASRQTPNGPQHF.

J is TRBJ1-4 and V is TRBV7-9, with D hard to call. CDR3 length: 11 amino acids. CDR1 is SEHNR and CDR2 is FQNEAQ in the germline V gene (reference sequence). The V gene lost 3 bases and the J gene lost 4 bases, with 0 bases spanning the gap. The DNA of the CDR3 is TGTGCCAGCAGCTTTAATGAAAAACTGTTTTTT. It yields the protein CASSFNEKLFF.

The V call is TRBV6-1, the J call TRBJ2-7; tentatively, D is TRBD1 or TRBD2 (6 bases each). The CDR3 has 14 amino acids. The germline gives CDR1 MNHNS, CDR2 SASEGT. The ends were cut back, 2 bases at V and 4 bases at J, with 12 bases in the middle. DNA of the CDR3: TGTGCCAGCAGTGAACCCCGGGGGCGGTACGAGCAGTACTTC. This sequence encodes CASSEPRGRYEQYF.

The genes are TRBV5-1 and TRBJ2-3; possible D gene TRBD1, 7 bases. Germline assignment: CDR1 SGHRS and CDR2 YFSETQ. This CDR3 comprises 15 residues. Deletions cut 4 bases from V and 4 bases from J, with 16 bases between. The CDR3 sequence is CASSQGGRGPDTQYF. CDR3 nucleotides: TGCGCCAGCAGCCAGGGGGGACGGGGGCCAGATACGCAGTATTTT.